These T cell receptor beta chains were read from a single sample in a study of CD8 T cells in ankylosing spondylitis. TCRdb reprocessed the 5' RACE reads via MiXCR and lists one record per CDR3 protein. There are 750,000 to 850,000 distinct CDR3 sequences in the sample; 12% occur only once, and approximately 0.51% lies in the top ten. Sequenced sample: blood, either unsorted or a sorted T cell fraction (not recorded which). These receptors were taken from a male donor with ankylosing spondylitis. Both conserved end residues are part of each CDR3.

v_call	j_call	cdr3_aa
TRBV20-1	TRBJ2-1	CSARVGRANNEQFF
TRBV29-1	TRBJ1-2	CSVEVYYNYGYTF
TRBV6-5	TRBJ1-1	CASSYSRGRGRTEAFF
TRBV12-3/TRBV12-4	TRBJ1-6	CASSLRPDNSPLHF
TRBV7-6	TRBJ1-5	CASSAQGGLGQPQHF
TRBV29-1	TRBJ1-5	CSVRNGGSNQPQHF
TRBV20-1	TRBJ1-5	CSALQGAAQPQHF
TRBV7-2	TRBJ2-5	CASSLIPTGETQYF
TRBV29-1	TRBJ2-1	CSVGGGAGGQFF
TRBV7-2	TRBJ1-1	CASSRERNTEAFF
TRBV5-1	TRBJ2-7	CASSPRPTRVVYEQYF
TRBV2	TRBJ2-3	CASSEARNTQYF
TRBV6-4	TRBJ2-3	CASRQTGGPTDTQYF
TRBV7-3	TRBJ2-1	CASRQGVGLYNEQFF
TRBV5-1	TRBJ2-1	CASSFHLTSYNEQFF
TRBV27	TRBJ2-7	CTSLAKTPLYEQYF
TRBV10-3	TRBJ2-7	CAISDSRSPIRGNEQYF